This T cell receptor (beta chain) was found in a study of cytomegalovirus exposure and HLA in healthy donors. Across the study: As released early, the data held some 80 million unique TCRs from HLA-typed donors.

CDR3 length: 15 residues. The germline gives CDR1 LNHNV, CDR2 YYDKDF (reference sequence). Trimming pared 0 bases from V and 4 bases from J, leaving 9 bases between. The study's findings and limits: Beyond CMV serostatus, there was no information to go on about immune exposure. Later analysis identified a missense DCLRE1C variant that was linked to TCR beta V- and J-gene trimming.

With 60 Vbeta and 13 Jbeta primers, the PCR was carried out. Only in-frame clones appear in the TCRdb table, and some are missing; sequencing was by immunoSEQ multiplex PCR. The table records about 110,000 clones, around three quarters of them present only once. Worth noting for this clone: Its cognate antigen is unknown.

The J gene is TRBJ1-4, the V gene TRBV15, with a possible D match to TRBD1 (6 bases). The sequence was collected from a woman aged 35 to 49 in good health and CMV-seronegative. The sample taken for sequencing was PBMCs. The DNA of the CDR3 is TGTGCCACCAGCAGAGAGGGGGCCGGTAATGAAAAACTGTTTTTT. This encodes CATSREGAGNEKLFF.